These 20 T cell receptor beta chains came from one sample sequenced in a study of blood T cell repertoires in COVID-19. The protocol was immunoSEQ multiplex PCR, while the TCRdb copy is restricted to in-frame clones and leaves out a portion. The table shows more than 100,000 clones, with around four fifths occurring only once. The specimen sequenced was peripheral blood. Source of these receptors: a human donor in a cohort sampled during active COVID-19.

The V gene is TRBV6-5, the J gene TRBJ2-2; 7 nucleotides match TRBD1. J was trimmed by 5 bases and V by 8 bases; bases with no gene match: 8. This CDR3 contains 14 residues. Germline-derived CDR1 and CDR2 are MNHEY and SVGAGI. CDR3 DNA sequence: TGTGCCAGCGAGGGGGCAGGACCTACCGGGGAGCTGTTTTTT. It translates to CASEGAGPTGELFF.

J is TRBJ1-1 and V is TRBV10-2; possibly TRBD1 for D (6 bases). The V end lost 5 bases, the J end lost 8 bases, and 15 bases lay between the germline ends. Germline V CDR1 and CDR2: WSHSY, SAAADI. The CDR3 contains 13 residues. The CDR3 sequence: CASSSQGSPEAFF. The DNA of the CDR3 is TGCGCCAGCAGTTCCCAGGGGTCCCCCGAAGCTTTCTTT.

The chain recombines TRBV5-1 with TRBJ2-3; D might be TRBD1 (6 bases). V was pared by 0 bases and J by 2 bases, with 7 bases between. Germline V gene lookup returns CDR1 SGHRS and CDR2 YFSETQ. The length of the CDR3 is 14 residues. CDR3 sequence (DNA): TGCGCCAGCAGCTTGGGGACAGCCACAGATACGCAGTATTTT. It encodes CASSLGTATDTQYF.

In DNA form, the CDR3 reads TGTGCCAGCAGGAGACAGGGATTTAGCAATCAGCCCCAGCATTTT. Translating it yields CASRRQGFSNQPQHF. The rearrangement uses TRBV6-5 and TRBJ1-5; 7 bases align to TRBD1. CDR1 and CDR2 from the germline V gene are MNHEY and SVGAGI. The CDR3 is made up of 15 amino acids. V dropped 6 bases and J dropped 0; count of bases not matched to a gene: 5.

The J gene is TRBJ2-7, the V gene TRBV18, with 10 nucleotides matching TRBD1. Unmatched junction bases numbered 11, after V lost 2 bases and J lost 7 bases. CDR3 length equals 16 residues. Germline V lookup: CDR1 KGHSH, CDR2 LQKENI. Here the CDR3 DNA reads TGTGCCAGCTCACCAAGGCGCCGGACAGGGGGAGGAGAGCAGTACTTC. Protein product: CASSPRRRTGGGEQYF. The full variable domain, rest sourced from reference TRBV18 and TRBJ2-7, is NAGVMQNPRHLVRRRGQEARLRCSPMKGHSHVYWYRQLPEEGLKFMVYLQKENIIDESGMPKERFSAEFPKEGPSILRIQQVVRGDSAAYFCASSPRRRTGGGEQYFGPGTRLTVT.

The rearrangement links TRBV19 to TRBJ1-5; possibly TRBD1 for D (5 bases). This CDR3 is built from 16 residues. Trimming took 4 bases from V and 4 from J, leaving 17 bases between them. The V gene's germline CDR1 is LNHDA and CDR2 SQIVND (reference sequence). CDR3 sequence (DNA): TGTGCCAGTAGTAGGGTGGACGGGACTTGGAATCAGCCCCAGCATTTT. The encoded protein is CASSRVDGTWNQPQHF.

The V and J genes are TRBV19 and TRBJ1-2, with 7 bases fitting TRBD1. V gave up 0 bases and J gave up 6 bases; unmatched junction bases: 1. The germline V gene encodes CDR1 LNHDA and CDR2 SQIVND (reference sequence). CDR3 length: 13 residues. CDR3 nucleotides: TGTGCCAGTAGTATAGATGACAGGGATGGCTACACCTTC. Its translation is CASSIDDRDGYTF. Full variable domain (outside the CDR3, taken from reference TRBV19 and TRBJ1-2): DGGITQSPKYLFRKEGQNVTLSCEQNLNHDAMYWYRQDPGQGLRLIYYSQIVNDFQKGDIAEGYSVSREKKESFPLTVTSAQKNPTAFYLCASSIDDRDGYTFGSGTRLTVV.

The J gene is TRBJ2-3, the V gene TRBV15; TRBD2 agrees at 10 bases. The ends lost 0 bases at V and 4 bases at J; junction bases unmatched: 7. CDR3 length equals 17 residues. Germline V lookup: CDR1 LNHNV, CDR2 YYDKDF (reference sequence). The CDR3 reads CATSRDLASGGADTQYF. CDR3 in DNA: TGTGCCACCAGCAGAGATCTGGCTAGCGGGGGAGCAGATACGCAGTATTTT. Variable domain in full (rest from reference TRBV15 and TRBJ2-3): DAMVIQNPRYQVTQFGKPVTLSCSQTLNHNVMYWYQQKSSQAPKLLFHYYDKDFNNEADTPDNFQSRRPNTSFCFLDIRSPGLGDTAMYLCATSRDLASGGADTQYFGPGTRLTVL.

The gene calls are TRBV29-1 and TRBJ1-1, with TRBD1 matching 7 bases. The V gene end was trimmed by 3 bases and the J gene end by 0 bases; junction bases not matched to a gene: 1. This CDR3 has 13 residues. Germline CDR1 is SQVTM and CDR2 is ANQGSEA. CDR3 bases: TGCAGCGTTGAGGGGACAGTGAACACTGAAGCTTTCTTT. Amino acids: CSVEGTVNTEAFF. Filled out from reference TRBV29-1 and TRBJ1-1, the complete variable domain reads SAVISQKPSRDICQRGTSLTIQCQVDSQVTMMFWYRQQPGQSLTLIATANQGSEATYESGFVIDKFPISRPNLTFSTLTVSNMSPEDSSIYLCSVEGTVNTEAFFGQGTRLTVV.

A word on this clone: At one of its ends the junction is not consistent with the germline gene, which may arise from a read error. This chain links TRBV29-1 with TRBJ1-2, with 8 bases matching TRBD1. Germline lookup yields CDR1 SQVTM and CDR2 ANQGSEA. This CDR3 comprises 12 residues. The CDR3 loop reads CSAEGQGDGYTF. In DNA, the CDR3 is TGCAGCGCTGAAGGACAGGGTGATGGCTACACCTTC.

This rearrangement joins TRBV3-1 (or the pseudogene TRBV3-2) to TRBJ2-7; TRBD1 agrees at 9 bases. This CDR3 has 16 amino acids. Germline lookup yields CDR1 LGHDT and CDR2 YNNKEL (reference sequence). V lost 4 bases, J lost 6 bases, and 13 bases stayed unmatched. CDR3: CASSRDNRGPGGEQYF. CDR3 sequence (DNA): TGTGCCAGCAGCCGAGACAACAGGGGGCCGGGAGGCGAGCAGTACTTC.

The rearrangement uses TRBV2 and TRBJ2-3; a possible D gene is TRBD1 (7 bases). There are 15 residues in the CDR3. Trimming took off 8 bases at V and 3 bases at J, with 18 bases between the two ends. Germline CDR1 reads SNHLY; CDR2 reads FYNNEI. CDR3 sequence (DNA): TGTGCCAGCGGAGGCGGAGGGGGCCCTACAGATACGCAGTATTTT. This gives the protein CASGGGGGPTDTQYF.

This chain joins TRBV4-2 and TRBJ1-3; 8 nucleotides match TRBD1. The germline CDR1 and CDR2 sequences are LGHNA and YNFKEQ. The CDR3 contains 17 residues. V shed 0 bases and J 1 base; nucleotides not matched to a gene: 5. The CDR3 loop reads CASSQEWRQGSGNTIYF. The CDR3 nucleotides are TGTGCCAGCAGCCAAGAGTGGAGACAGGGGTCTGGAAACACCATATATTTT.

This chain uses TRBV7-2 with TRBJ2-7, with 8 bases that match TRBD1. Trimming removed 4 bases from V and 3 bases from J; junction bases left unmatched: 8. This CDR3 contains 15 residues. Germline V gene data show CDR1 as SGHTA and CDR2 as FQGNSA. CDR3 bases: TGTGCCAGCAGCTACGGACAGGGTGCAGGCTACGAGCAGTACTTC. Translated, it gives CASSYGQGAGYEQYF.

V and J are TRBV11-2 and TRBJ1-1, with a possible D match to TRBD1 (5 bases). Germline V gene sequence: CDR1 SGHAT, CDR2 FQNNGV. The CDR3 sequence is 12 residues long. V gave up 4 bases and J gave up 6 bases, with 9 bases separating them. The CDR3 loop is CASSWDYSEAFF. The CDR3 DNA sequence: TGTGCCAGCAGCTGGGACTACTCTGAAGCTTTCTTT.

The V call is TRBV13, the J call TRBJ1-5; D is unclear. The CDR3 totals 14 residues. In germline, CDR1 is PRHDT, CDR2 FYEKMQ (reference sequence). V was clipped by 0 bases and J by 3 bases, with 6 bases between them. CDR3 DNA: TGTGCCAGCAGCTTAGGACAGATCAATCAGCCCCAGCATTTT. Amino acid sequence: CASSLGQINQPQHF.

This clone was found a few times. The chain recombines TRBV6-1 with TRBJ2-2; D gene unclear. The germline V and J ends were trimmed by 2 bases and 6 bases, with 10 bases remaining between them. In germline, CDR1 is MNHNS, CDR2 SASEGT. The CDR3 totals 14 residues. The CDR3 protein is CASSERSAAGELFF. The CDR3 region has the DNA TGTGCCAGCAGTGAACGGTCCGCCGCCGGGGAGCTGTTTTTT.

The genes are TRBV19 and TRBJ1-1; 7 bases are shared with TRBD1. CDR3 length: 15 amino acids. Germline V gene lookup returns CDR1 LNHDA and CDR2 SQIVND (reference sequence). V gave up 4 bases and J gave up 10 bases; unmatched junction bases: 15. The CDR3 DNA is TGTGCCAGTAGTACGGTTTCCACAGGGCCAGGGGGAGCTTTCTTT. The encoded protein is CASSTVSTGPGGAFF. Variable domain in full (rest from reference TRBV19 and TRBJ1-1): DGGITQSPKYLFRKEGQNVTLSCEQNLNHDAMYWYRQDPGQGLRLIYYSQIVNDFQKGDIAEGYSVSREKKESFPLTVTSAQKNPTAFYLCASSTVSTGPGGAFFGQGTRLTVV.

V is TRBV6-2 or TRBV6-3 and J is TRBJ1-1; 7 nucleotides line up with TRBD1. Per the germline V gene, CDR1 is MNHEY and CDR2 is SVGEGT. After removal of 7 bases from V and 2 bases from J, the junction contained 7 bases not matched to a gene. The CDR3 spans 14 residues. CDR3 nucleotides: TGTGCCAGCAACCCACAGGGGCGAAACACTGAAGCTTTCTTT. Translated: CASNPQGRNTEAFF.

This clone was counted a single time. The J gene is TRBJ2-5, the V gene TRBV4-3; TRBD2 matches at 11 bases. V dropped 0 bases and J dropped 7; count of bases not matched to a gene: 10. This CDR3 is 17 amino acids long. Looked up from germline, CDR1 is LGHNA and CDR2 is YSLEER. The CDR3 protein is CASSQDLAGGGIRTQYF. The CDR3 bases are TGCGCCAGCAGCCAAGATTTAGCGGGGGGGGGCATACGGACCCAGTACTTC.